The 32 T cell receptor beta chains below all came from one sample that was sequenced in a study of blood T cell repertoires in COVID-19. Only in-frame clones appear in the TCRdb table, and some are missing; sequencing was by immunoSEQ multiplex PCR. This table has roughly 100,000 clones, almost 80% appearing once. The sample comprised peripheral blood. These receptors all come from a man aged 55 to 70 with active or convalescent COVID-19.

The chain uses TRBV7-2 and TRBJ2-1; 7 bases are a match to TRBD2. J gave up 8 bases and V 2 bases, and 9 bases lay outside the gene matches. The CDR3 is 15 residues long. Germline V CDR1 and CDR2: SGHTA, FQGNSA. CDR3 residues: CASSLSRLAADEQFF. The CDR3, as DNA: TGTGCCAGCAGCTTAAGCCGGCTAGCGGCCGATGAGCAGTTCTTC.

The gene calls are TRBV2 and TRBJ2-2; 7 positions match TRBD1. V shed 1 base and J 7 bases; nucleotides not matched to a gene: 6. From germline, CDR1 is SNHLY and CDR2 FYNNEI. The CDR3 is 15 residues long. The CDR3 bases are TGTGCCAGCAGTGAAGGGAAGGGGGCGATCGGGGAGCTGTTTTTT. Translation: CASSEGKGAIGELFF. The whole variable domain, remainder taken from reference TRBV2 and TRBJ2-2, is EPEVTQTPSHQVTQMGQEVILRCVPISNHLYFYWYRQILGQKVEFLVSFYNNEISEKSEIFDDQFSVERPDGSNFTLKIRSTKLEDSAMYFCASSEGKGAIGELFFGEGSRLTVL.

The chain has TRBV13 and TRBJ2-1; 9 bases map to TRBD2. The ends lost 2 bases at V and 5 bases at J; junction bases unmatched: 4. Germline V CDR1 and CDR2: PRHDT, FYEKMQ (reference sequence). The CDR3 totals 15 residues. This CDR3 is CASSLLPSGDNEQFF. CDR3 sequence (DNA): TGTGCCAGCAGCTTATTGCCTAGCGGGGACAATGAGCAGTTCTTC.

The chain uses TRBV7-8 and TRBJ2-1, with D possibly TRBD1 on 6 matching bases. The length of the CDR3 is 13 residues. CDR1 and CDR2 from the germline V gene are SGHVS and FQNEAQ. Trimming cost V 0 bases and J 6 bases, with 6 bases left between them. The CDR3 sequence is CASSLAQGNEQFF. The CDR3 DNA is TGTGCCAGCAGCTTAGCACAGGGCAATGAGCAGTTCTTC. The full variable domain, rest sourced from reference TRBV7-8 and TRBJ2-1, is GAGVSQSPRYKVAKRGQDVALRCDPISGHVSLFWYQQALGQGPEFLTYFQNEAQLDKSGLPSDRFFAERPEGSVSTLKIQRTQQEDSAVYLCASSLAQGNEQFFGPGTRLTVL.

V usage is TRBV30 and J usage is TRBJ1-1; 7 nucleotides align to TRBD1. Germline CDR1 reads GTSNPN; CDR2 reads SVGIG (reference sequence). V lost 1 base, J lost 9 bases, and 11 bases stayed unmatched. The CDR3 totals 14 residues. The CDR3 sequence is CAWSGSGTARQAFF. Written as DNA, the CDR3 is TGTGCCTGGAGTGGATCTGGGACAGCTCGCCAAGCTTTCTTT.

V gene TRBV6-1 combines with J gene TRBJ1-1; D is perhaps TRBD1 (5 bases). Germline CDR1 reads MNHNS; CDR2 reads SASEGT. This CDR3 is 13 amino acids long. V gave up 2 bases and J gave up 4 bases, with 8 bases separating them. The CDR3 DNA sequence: TGTGCCAGCAGTGAACAGGGTACCACTGAAGCTTTCTTT. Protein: CASSEQGTTEAFF.

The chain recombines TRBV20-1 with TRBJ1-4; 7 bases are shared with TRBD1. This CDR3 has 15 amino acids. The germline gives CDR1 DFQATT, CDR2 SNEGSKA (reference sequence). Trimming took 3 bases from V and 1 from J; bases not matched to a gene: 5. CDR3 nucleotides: TGCAGTGCTAGTGGGGACAGATTAACTAATGAAAAACTGTTTTTT. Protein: CSASGDRLTNEKLFF.

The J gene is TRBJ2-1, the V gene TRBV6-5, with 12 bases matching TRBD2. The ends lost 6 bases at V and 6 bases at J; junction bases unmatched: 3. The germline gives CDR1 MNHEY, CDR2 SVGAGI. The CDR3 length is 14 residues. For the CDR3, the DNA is TGTGCCAGCAGGACTAGCGGGAGTTCCAATGAGCAGTTCTTC. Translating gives CASRTSGSSNEQFF.

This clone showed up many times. The CDR3 DNA sequence: TGCGCCAGCAGCCCAATGCCATCCGGGACTAGCGGGTTTAATGAGCAGTTCTTC. It is translated as CASSPMPSGTSGFNEQFF. V usage is TRBV4-1 and J usage is TRBJ2-1; TRBD2 matches at 12 bases. CDR1 is MGHRA, CDR2 YSYEKL, per germline. This CDR3 spans 18 amino acids. V gave up 4 bases and J gave up 7 bases; unmatched junction bases: 14.

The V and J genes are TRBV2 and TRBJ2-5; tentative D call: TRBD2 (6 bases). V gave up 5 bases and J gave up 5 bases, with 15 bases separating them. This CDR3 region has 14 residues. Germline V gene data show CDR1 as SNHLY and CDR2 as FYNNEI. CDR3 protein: CASSPPSGRETQYF. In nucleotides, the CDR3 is TGTGCCAGCAGTCCCCCCTCAGGGAGGGAGACCCAGTACTTC.

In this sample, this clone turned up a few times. As DNA, the CDR3 is TGTGCCAGTAGTACGGACAGGGATAGCAATCAGCCCCAGCATTTT. This gives the protein CASSTDRDSNQPQHF. The J gene is TRBJ1-5, the V gene TRBV19; 8 bases line up with TRBD1. The germline V gene encodes CDR1 LNHDA and CDR2 SQIVND (reference sequence). The CDR3 contains 15 residues. The V gene end was trimmed by 4 bases and the J gene end by 0 bases; junction bases not matched to a gene: 2.

The CDR3 DNA follows: TGTGCCAGCAGTTTCTCCGCCGCAGGGGGCGGGAGCACAGATACGCAGTATTTT. Protein: CASSFSAAGGGSTDTQYF. This chain connects TRBV27 to TRBJ2-3; 8 bases match TRBD1. The CDR3 runs to 18 residues. Germline lookup yields CDR1 MNHEY and CDR2 SMNVEV (reference sequence). V was pared by 3 bases and J by 0 bases, with 11 bases of the junction left unmatched.

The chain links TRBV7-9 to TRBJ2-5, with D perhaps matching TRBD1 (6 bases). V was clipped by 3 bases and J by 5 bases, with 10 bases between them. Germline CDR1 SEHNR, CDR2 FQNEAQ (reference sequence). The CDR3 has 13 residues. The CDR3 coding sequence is TGTGCCAGCAGCTTCAGGGGTGCGGAGACCCAGTACTTC. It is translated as CASSFRGAETQYF.

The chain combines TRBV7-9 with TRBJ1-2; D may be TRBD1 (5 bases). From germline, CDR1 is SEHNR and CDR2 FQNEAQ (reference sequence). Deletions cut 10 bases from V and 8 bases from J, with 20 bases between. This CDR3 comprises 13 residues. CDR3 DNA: TGTGCCACCCAGGGCGGACCATCGAAGGGCTACACCTTC. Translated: CATQGGPSKGYTF.

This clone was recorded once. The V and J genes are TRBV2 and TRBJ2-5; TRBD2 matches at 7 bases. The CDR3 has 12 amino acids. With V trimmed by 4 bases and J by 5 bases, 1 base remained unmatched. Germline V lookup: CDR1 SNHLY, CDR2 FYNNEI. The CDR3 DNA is TGTGCCAGCAGTGGACTAGCTGAGACCCAGTACTTC. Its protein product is CASSGLAETQYF.

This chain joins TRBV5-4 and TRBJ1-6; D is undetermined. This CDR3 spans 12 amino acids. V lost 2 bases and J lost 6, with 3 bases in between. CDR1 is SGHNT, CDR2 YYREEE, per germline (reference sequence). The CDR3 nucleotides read TGTGCCAGCAGCTTTAGTAATTCACCCCTCCACTTT. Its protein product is CASSFSNSPLHF.

CDR3 in amino acids: CASSLSRLAQGRKNNYSNQPQHF. The CDR3 DNA reads as TGTGCCAGCAGTTTAAGCCGGCTCGCCCAGGGCAGAAAAAATAATTATAGCAATCAGCCCCAGCATTTT. J is TRBJ1-5 and V is TRBV28; TRBD1 might be the D (5 bases). CDR1 and CDR2 (germline): MDHEN, SYDVKM. With 2 bases removed from V and 0 bases from J, the gap between germline ends came to 32 bases. The CDR3 loop spans 23 amino acids.

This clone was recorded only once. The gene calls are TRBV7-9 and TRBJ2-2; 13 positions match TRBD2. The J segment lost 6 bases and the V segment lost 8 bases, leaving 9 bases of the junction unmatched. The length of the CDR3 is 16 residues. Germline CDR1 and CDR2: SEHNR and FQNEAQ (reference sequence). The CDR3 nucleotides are TGTGCCAGCCCCCGCCCACTAGCGGGAGGGCCCGGGGAGCTGTTTTTT. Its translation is CASPRPLAGGPGELFF.

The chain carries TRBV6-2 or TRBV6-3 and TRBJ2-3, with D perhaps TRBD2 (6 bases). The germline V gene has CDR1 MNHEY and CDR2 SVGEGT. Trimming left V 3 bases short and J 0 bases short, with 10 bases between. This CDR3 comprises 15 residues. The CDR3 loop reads CASSYASGSTDTQYF. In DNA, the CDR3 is TGTGCCAGCAGTTATGCCAGCGGGAGCACAGATACGCAGTATTTT.

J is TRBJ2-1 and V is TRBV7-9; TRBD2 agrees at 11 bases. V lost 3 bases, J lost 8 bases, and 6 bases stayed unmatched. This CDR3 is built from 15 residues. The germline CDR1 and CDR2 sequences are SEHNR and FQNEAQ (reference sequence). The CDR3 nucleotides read TGTGCCAGCAGCTTCCTAGCGGGAGGCAGAGATGAGCAGTTCTTC. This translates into CASSFLAGGRDEQFF.

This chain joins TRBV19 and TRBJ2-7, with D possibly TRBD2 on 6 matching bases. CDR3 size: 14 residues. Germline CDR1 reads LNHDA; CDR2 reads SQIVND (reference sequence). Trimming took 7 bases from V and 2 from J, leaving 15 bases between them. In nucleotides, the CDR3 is TGTGCCAGTAATTCTCAGGGAGGTACCTACGAGCAGTACTTC. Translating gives CASNSQGGTYEQYF.

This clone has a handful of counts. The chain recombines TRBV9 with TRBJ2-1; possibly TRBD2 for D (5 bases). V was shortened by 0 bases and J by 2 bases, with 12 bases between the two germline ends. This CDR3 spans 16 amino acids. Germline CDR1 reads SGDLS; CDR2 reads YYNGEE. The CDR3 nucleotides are TGTGCCAGCAGCGTAGAGGGCCGAGGGACCTACAATGAGCAGTTCTTC. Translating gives CASSVEGRGTYNEQFF.

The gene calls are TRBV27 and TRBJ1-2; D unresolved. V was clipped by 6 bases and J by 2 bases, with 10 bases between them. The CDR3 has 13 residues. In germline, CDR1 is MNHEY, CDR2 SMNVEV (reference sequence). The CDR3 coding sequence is TGTGCCAGCAGCATTACACCGAACTATGGCTACACCTTC. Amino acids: CASSITPNYGYTF.

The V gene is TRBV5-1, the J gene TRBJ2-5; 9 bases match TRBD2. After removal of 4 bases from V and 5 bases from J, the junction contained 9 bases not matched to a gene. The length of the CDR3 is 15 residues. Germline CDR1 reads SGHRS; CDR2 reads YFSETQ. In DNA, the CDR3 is TGCGCCAGCAGCCCGGGGGGCGGGAGGGGCGAGACCCAGTACTTC. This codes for CASSPGGGRGETQYF.

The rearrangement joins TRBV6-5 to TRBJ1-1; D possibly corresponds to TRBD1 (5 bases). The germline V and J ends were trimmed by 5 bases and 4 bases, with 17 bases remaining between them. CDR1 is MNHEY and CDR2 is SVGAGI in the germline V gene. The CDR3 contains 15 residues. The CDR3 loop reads CASSNVQGFGTEAFF. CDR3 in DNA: TGTGCCAGCAGTAATGTCCAGGGATTTGGCACTGAAGCTTTCTTT.

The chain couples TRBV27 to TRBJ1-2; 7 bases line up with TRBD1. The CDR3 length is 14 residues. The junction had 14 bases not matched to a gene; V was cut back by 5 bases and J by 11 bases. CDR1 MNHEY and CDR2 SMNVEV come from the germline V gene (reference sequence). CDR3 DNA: TGTGCCAGCAGTCAGGGACAGTCACCTGGGAGGTACACCTTC. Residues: CASSQGQSPGRYTF.

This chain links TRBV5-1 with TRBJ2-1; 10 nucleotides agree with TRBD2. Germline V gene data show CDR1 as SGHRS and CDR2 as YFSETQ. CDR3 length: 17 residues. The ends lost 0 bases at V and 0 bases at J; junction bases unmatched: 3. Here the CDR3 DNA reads TGCGCCAGCAGCTTGGTCCCTAGCGGGAGCTCCTACAATGAGCAGTTCTTC. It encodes CASSLVPSGSSYNEQFF.

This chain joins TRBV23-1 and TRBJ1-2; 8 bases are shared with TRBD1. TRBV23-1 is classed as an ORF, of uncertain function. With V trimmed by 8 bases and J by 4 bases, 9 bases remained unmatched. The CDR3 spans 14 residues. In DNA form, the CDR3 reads TGCGCCAGCGGCCGGGACAGGACCGCCTATGGCTACACCTTC. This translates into CASGRDRTAYGYTF.

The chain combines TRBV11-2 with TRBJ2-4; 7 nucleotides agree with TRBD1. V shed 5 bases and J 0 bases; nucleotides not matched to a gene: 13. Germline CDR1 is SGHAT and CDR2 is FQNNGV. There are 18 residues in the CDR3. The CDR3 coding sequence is TGTGCCAGCAGCCGGACTTCGGACAGGACTCTAGCCAAAAACATTCAGTACTTC. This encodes CASSRTSDRTLAKNIQYF.

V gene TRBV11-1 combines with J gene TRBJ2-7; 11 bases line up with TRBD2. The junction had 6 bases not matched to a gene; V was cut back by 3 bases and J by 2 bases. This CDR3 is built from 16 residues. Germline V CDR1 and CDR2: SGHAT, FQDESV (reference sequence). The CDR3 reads CASSFLSGRAPYEQYF. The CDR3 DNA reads TGTGCCAGCAGCTTTCTTAGCGGGAGGGCCCCCTACGAGCAGTACTTC.

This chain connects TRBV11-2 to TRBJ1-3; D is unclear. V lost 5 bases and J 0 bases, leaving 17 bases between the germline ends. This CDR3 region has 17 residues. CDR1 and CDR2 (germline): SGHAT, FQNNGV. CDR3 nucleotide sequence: TGTGCCAGCAGCGACATACCGAAACCTTACTCTGGAAACACCATATATTTT. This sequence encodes CASSDIPKPYSGNTIYF.

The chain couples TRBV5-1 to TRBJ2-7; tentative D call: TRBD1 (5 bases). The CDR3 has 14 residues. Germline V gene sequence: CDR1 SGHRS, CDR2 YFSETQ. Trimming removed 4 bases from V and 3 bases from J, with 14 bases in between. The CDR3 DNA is TGCGCCAGCAGCCTCCAGGGCAGGAACTACGAGCAGTACTTC. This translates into CASSLQGRNYEQYF. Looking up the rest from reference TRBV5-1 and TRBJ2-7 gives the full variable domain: KAGVTQTPRYLIKTRGQQVTLSCSPISGHRSVSWYQQTPGQGLQFLFEYFSETQRNKGNFPGRFSGRQFSNSRSEMNVSTLELGDSALYLCASSLQGRNYEQYFGPGTRLTVT.